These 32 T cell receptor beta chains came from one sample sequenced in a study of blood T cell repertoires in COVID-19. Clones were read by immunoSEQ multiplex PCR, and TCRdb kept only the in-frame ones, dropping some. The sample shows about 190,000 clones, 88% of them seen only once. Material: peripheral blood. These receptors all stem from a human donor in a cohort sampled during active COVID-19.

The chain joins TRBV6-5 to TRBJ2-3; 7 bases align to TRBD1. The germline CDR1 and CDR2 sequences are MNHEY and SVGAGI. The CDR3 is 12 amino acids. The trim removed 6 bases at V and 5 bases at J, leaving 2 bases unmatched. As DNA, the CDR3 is TGTGCCAGCAGGACAGGGAAAGATACGCAGTATTTT. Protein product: CASRTGKDTQYF.

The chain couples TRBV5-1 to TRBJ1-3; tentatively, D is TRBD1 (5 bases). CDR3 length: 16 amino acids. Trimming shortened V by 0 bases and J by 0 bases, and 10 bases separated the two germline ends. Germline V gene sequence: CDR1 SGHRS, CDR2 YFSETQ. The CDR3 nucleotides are TGCGCCAGCAGCTTGGTAGGGGCCGGCTCTGGAAACACCATATATTTT. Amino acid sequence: CASSLVGAGSGNTIYF.

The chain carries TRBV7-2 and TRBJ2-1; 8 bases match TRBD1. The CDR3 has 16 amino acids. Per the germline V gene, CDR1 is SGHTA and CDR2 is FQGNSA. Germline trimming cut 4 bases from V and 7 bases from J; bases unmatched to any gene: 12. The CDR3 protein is CASSSLGQGAKNEQFF. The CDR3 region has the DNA TGTGCCAGCAGCTCCCTGGGGCAGGGGGCGAAAAATGAGCAGTTCTTC. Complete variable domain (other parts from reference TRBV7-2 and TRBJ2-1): GAGVSQSPSNKVTEKGKDVELRCDPISGHTALYWYRQSLGQGLEFLIYFQGNSAPDKSGLPSDRFSAERTGGSVSTLTIQRTQQEDSAVYLCASSSLGQGAKNEQFFGPGTRLTVL.

CDR3 sequence (DNA): TGTGCCAGCAGCCCCAGGAGGGGGCGAGCGAAAGGTGGGGCCAACGTCCTGACTTTC. Translation: CASSPRRGRAKGGANVLTF. This chain joins TRBV9 and TRBJ2-6; D may be TRBD1 (7 bases). CDR3 size: 19 residues. Trimming took off 4 bases at V and 3 bases at J, with 23 bases between the two ends. The germline V gene has CDR1 SGDLS and CDR2 YYNGEE. The whole variable domain, remainder taken from reference TRBV9 and TRBJ2-6, is DSGVTQTPKHLITATGQRVTLRCSPRSGDLSVYWYQQSLDQGLQFLIQYYNGEERAKGNILERFSAQQFPDLHSELNLSSLELGDSALYFCASSPRRGRAKGGANVLTFGAGSRLTVL.

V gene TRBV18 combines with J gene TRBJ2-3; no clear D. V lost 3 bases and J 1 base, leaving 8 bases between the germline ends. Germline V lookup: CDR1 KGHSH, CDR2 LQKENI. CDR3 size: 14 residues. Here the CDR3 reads CASSPLQGTDTQYF. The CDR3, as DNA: TGTGCCAGCTCACCTCTGCAGGGCACAGATACGCAGTATTTT.

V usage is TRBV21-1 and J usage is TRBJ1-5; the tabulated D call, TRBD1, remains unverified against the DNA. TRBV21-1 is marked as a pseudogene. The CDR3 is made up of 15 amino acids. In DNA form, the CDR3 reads TGTGCCAGCAGCAATAGGGGGCAGGGCAATCAGCCCCAGCATTTT. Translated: CASSNRGQGNQPQHF.

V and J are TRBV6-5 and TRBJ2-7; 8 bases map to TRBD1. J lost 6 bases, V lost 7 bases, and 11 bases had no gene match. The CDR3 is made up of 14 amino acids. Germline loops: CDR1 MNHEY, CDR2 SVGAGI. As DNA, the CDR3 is TGTGCCAGCATCCGACAGGGGTCCCTCTTCGAGCAGTACTTC. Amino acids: CASIRQGSLFEQYF.

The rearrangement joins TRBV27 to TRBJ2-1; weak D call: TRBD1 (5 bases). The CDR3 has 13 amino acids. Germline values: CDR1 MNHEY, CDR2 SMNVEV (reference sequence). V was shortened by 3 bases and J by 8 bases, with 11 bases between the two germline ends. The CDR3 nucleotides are TGTGCCAGCAGTTTTTGGGGCCAGGATGAGCAGTTCTTC. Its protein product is CASSFWGQDEQFF.

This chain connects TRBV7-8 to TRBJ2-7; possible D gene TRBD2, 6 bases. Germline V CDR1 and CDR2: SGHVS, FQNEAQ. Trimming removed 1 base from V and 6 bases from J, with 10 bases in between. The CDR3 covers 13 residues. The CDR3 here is CASSLGAGLEQYF. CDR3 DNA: TGTGCCAGCAGCTTAGGGGCGGGACTCGAGCAGTACTTC.

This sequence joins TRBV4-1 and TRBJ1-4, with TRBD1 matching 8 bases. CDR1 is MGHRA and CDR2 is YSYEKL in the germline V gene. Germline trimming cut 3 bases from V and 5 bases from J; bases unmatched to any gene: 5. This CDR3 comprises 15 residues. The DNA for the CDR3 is TGCGCCAGCAGCCACAAGGACAGGGCCAATGAAAAACTGTTTTTT. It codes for CASSHKDRANEKLFF.

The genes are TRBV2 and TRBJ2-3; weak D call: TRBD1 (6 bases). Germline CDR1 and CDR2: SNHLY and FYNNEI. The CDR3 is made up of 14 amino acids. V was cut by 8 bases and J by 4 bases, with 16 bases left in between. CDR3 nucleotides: TGTGCCAGCGGACAGCTTAACCCGGCAGATACGCAGTATTTT. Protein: CASGQLNPADTQYF. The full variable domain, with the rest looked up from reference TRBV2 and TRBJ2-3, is EPEVTQTPSHQVTQMGQEVILRCVPISNHLYFYWYRQILGQKVEFLVSFYNNEISEKSEIFDDQFSVERPDGSNFTLKIRSTKLEDSAMYFCASGQLNPADTQYFGPGTRLTVL.

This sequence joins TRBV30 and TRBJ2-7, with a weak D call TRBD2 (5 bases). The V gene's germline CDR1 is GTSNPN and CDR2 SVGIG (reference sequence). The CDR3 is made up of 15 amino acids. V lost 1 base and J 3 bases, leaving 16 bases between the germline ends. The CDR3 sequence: CAWSAGNGPGYEQYF. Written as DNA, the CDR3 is TGTGCCTGGAGTGCCGGGAACGGGCCAGGCTACGAGCAGTACTTC.

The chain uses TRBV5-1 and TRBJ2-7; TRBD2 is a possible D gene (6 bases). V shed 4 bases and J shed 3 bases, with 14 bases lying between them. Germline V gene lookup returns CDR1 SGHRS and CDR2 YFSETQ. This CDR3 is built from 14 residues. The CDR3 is CASSPFTEGYEQYF. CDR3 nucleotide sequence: TGCGCCAGCAGCCCTTTCACGGAGGGCTACGAGCAGTACTTC.

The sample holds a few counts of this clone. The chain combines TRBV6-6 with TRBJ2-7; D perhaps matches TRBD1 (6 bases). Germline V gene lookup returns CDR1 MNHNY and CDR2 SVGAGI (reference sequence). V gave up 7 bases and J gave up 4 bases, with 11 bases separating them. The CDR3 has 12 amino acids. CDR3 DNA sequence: TGTGCCAGCAACCTGGACAGTTACGAGCAGTACTTC. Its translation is CASNLDSYEQYF.

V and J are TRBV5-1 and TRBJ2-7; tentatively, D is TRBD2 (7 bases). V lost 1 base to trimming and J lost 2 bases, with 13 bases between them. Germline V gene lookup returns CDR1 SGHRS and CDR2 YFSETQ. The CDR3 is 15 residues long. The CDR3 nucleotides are TGCGCCAGCAGCTTGTTGGCGGGGGCCACCTACGAGCAGTACTTC. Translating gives CASSLLAGATYEQYF.

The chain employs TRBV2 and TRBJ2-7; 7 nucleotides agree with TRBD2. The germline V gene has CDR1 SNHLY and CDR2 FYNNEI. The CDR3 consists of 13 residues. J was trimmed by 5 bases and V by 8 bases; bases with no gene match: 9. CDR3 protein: CASGGGRLHEQYF. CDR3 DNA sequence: TGTGCCAGCGGCGGGGGAAGGCTCCACGAGCAGTACTTC.

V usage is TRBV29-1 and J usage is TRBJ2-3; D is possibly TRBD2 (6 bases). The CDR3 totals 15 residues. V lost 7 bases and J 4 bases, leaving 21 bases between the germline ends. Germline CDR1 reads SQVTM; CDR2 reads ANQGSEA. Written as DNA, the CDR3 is TGCAGCGGGGGACTTCAAGGGGCGCTCGCAGATACGCAGTATTTT. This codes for CSGGLQGALADTQYF.

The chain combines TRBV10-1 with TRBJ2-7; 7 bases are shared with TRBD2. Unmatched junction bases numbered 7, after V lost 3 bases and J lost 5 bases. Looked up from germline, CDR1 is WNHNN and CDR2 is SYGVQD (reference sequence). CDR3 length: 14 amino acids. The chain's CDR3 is CASSDGGSNNEQYF. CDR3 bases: TGCGCCAGCAGTGACGGCGGGAGTAACAACGAGCAGTACTTC.

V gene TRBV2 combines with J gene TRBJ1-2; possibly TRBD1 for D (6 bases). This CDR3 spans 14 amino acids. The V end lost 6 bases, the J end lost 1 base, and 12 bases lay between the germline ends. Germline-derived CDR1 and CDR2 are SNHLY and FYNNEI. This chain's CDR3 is CASSDGQINYGYTF. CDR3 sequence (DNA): TGTGCCAGCAGCGACGGACAGATTAACTATGGCTACACCTTC.

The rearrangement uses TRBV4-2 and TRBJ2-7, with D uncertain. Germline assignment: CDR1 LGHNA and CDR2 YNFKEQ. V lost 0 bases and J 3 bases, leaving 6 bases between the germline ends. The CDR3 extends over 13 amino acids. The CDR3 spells CASSQDLLYEQYF. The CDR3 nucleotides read TGTGCCAGCAGCCAAGATCTTCTCTACGAGCAGTACTTC.

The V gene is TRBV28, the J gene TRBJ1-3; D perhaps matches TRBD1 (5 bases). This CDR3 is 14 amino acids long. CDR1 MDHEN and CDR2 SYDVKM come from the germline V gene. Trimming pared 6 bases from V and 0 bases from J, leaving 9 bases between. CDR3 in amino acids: CASSWGVSGNTIYF. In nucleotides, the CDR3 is TGTGCCAGCAGCTGGGGGGTCTCTGGAAACACCATATATTTT.

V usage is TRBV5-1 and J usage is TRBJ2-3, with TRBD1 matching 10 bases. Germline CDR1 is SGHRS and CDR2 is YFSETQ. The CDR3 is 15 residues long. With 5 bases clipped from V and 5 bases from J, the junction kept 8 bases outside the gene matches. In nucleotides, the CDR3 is TGCGCCAGCAGTTACGGACAGGGGGTACGAGATACGCAGTATTTT. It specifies CASSYGQGVRDTQYF.

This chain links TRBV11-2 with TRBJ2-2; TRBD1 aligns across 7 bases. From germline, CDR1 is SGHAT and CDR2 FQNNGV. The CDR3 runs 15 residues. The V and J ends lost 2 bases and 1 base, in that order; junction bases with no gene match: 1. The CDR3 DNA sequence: TGTGCCAGCAGCTTACGGACAGGGAACACCGGGGAGCTGTTTTTT. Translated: CASSLRTGNTGELFF.

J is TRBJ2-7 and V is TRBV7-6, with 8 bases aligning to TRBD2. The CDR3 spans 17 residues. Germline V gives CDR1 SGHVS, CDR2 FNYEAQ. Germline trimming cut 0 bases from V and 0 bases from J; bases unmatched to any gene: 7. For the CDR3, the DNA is TGTGCCAGCAGCTTAGCTGCCCGGGGGGGGGTCTCCTACGAGCAGTACTTC. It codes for CASSLAARGGVSYEQYF.

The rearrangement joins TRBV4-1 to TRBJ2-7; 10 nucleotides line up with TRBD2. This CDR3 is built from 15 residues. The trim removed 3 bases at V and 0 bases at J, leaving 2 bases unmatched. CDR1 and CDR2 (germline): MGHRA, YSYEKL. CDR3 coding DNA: TGCGCCAGCAGCCACCAGCGGGGGGGCTCCTACGAGCAGTACTTC. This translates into CASSHQRGGSYEQYF.

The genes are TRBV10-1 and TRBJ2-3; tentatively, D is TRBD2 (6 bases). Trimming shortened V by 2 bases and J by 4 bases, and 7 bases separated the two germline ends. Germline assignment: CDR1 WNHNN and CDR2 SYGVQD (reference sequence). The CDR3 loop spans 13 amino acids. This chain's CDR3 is CASSERLADTQYF. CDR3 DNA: TGCGCCAGCAGTGAGAGACTAGCAGATACGCAGTATTTT.

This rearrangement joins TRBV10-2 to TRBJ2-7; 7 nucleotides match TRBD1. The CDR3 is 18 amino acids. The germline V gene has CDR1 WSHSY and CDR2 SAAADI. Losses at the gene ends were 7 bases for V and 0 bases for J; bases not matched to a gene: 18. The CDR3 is CASTSPWDSEGGSYEQYF. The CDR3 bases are TGCGCCAGCACGAGCCCCTGGGACAGCGAAGGAGGCTCCTACGAGCAGTACTTC.

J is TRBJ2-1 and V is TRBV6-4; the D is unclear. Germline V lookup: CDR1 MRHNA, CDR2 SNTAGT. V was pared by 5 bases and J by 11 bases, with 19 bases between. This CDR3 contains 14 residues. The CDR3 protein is CASSTEATPSKQFF. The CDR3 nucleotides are TGTGCCAGCAGTACTGAAGCGACCCCCTCTAAGCAGTTCTTC.

The CDR3 bases are TGCGCCAGCAGCCAAGCTCTGGCGGGAGTAAACATTCAGTACTTC. Translated, it gives CASSQALAGVNIQYF. The chain combines TRBV4-3 with TRBJ2-4, with 7 bases matching TRBD2. The CDR3 runs 15 residues. CDR1 is LGHNA, CDR2 YSLEER, per germline. With 1 base clipped from V and 6 bases from J, the junction kept 6 bases outside the gene matches.

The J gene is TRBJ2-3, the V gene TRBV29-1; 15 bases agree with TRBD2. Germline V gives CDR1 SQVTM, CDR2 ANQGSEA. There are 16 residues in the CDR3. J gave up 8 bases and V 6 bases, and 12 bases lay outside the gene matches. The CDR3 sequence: CSVPGLAGGPFSTQYF. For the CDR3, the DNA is TGCAGCGTCCCCGGACTAGCGGGAGGGCCGTTCTCTACGCAGTATTTT.

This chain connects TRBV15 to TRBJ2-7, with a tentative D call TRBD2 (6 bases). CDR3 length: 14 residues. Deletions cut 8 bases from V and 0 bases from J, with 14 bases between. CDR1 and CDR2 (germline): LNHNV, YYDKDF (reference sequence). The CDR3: CATSPGGSSYEQYF. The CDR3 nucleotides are TGTGCCACCTCGCCTGGGGGGAGCTCCTACGAGCAGTACTTC.

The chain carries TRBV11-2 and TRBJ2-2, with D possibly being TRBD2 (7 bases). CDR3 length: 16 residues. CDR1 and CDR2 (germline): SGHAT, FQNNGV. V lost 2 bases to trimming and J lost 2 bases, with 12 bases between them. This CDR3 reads CASSLSGGSNTGELFF. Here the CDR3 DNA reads TGTGCCAGCAGCTTATCGGGGGGCAGTAACACCGGGGAGCTGTTTTTT.